This T cell receptor beta chain was identified during a study of cytomegalovirus exposure and HLA in healthy donors. Losses at the gene ends were 0 bases for V and 11 bases for J; bases not matched to a gene: 5. The germline V gene encodes CDR1 LNHDA and CDR2 SQIVND (reference sequence). The CDR3 spans 14 residues. Both 60 Vbeta primers and 13 Jbeta primers went into the PCR. TCRdb's table, derived via immunoSEQ multiplex PCR, lists solely in-frame clones and lacks some. The sample includes 78,000 or so clones, 62% seen only once; the top ten take approximately 4%. The specimen was PBMCs. This clonotype was sampled from a male donor in good health and CMV-seropositive. The rearrangement links TRBV19 to TRBJ2-3; TRBD2 matches 10 bases. The CDR3 region has the DNA TGTGCCAGTAGTATAGACCCTAGCGGGAGTGTGCAGTATTTT. This gives the protein CASSIDPSGSVQYF.